This T cell receptor beta chain appears in the sequencing data of a study of blood T cell repertoires in COVID-19. Participants were aged roughly 18 to 90 years from 20 to 30 US areas. Clinical history reported by participants formed the basis on which cohorts were assigned. TCRdb keeps only in-frame clones here, not all; method: immunoSEQ multiplex PCR. The sample contains around 310,000 clones, roughly 86% of which appear only once. After removal of 3 bases from V and 9 bases from J, the junction contained 6 bases not matched to a gene. This CDR3 has 15 residues. CDR1 is LNHDA and CDR2 is SQIVND in the germline V gene (reference sequence).

This chain uses TRBV19 with TRBJ1-6; 9 nucleotides agree with TRBD1. Sequenced: PBMCs or T cells enriched from blood (not recorded which). The sequence came from a woman in her 30s who had recovered from COVID-19. The CDR3 DNA reads TGTGCCAGTAGTATCGGGACAGGGTATGCTTCACCCCTCCACTTT. Protein product: CASSIGTGYASPLHF.